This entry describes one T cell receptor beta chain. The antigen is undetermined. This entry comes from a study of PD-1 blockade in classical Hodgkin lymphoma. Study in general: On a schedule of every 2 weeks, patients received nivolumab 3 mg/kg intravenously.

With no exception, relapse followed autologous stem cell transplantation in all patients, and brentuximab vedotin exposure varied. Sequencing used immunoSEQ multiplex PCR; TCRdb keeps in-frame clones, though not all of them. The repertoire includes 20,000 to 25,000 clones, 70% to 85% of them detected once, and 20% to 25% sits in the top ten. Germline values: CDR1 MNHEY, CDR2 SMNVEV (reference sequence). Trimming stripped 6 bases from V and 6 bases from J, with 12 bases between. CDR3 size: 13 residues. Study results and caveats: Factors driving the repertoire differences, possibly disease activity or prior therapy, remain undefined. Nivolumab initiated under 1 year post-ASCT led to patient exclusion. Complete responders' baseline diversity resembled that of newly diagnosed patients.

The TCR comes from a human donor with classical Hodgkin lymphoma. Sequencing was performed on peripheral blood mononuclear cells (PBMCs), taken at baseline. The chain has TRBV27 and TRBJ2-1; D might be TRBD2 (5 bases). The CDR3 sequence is CASRPTRLNEQFF. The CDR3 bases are TGTGCCAGCAGGCCTACTAGGCTCAATGAGCAGTTCTTC.